These 6 T cell receptor beta chains originate from one sample sequenced in a study of cytomegalovirus exposure and HLA in healthy donors. It was with 60 Vbeta and 13 Jbeta primers that the PCR ran. The assay was immunoSEQ multiplex PCR, and TCRdb's table has in-frame clones only and misses some. This sample contains 50,000 to 70,000 clones. The specimen was PBMCs. Receptors were obtained from a woman aged 18-35 years in good health and CMV-seronegative.

The chain has TRBV6-5 and TRBJ2-7; 7 nucleotides match TRBD1. The V and J ends lost 5 bases and 2 bases, in that order; junction bases with no gene match: 3. CDR3 length: 13 residues. In germline, CDR1 is MNHEY, CDR2 SVGAGI. CDR3 in DNA: TGTGCCAGCAGTGCCGGGACAGCCTACGAGCAGTACTTC. It yields the protein CASSAGTAYEQYF.

CDR3 in DNA: TGTGCCAGCAGCCCGATACACAACACTGAAGCTTTCTTT. It codes for CASSPIHNTEAFF. V gene TRBV27 combines with J gene TRBJ1-1; D remains unclear. Trimming cost V 6 bases and J 2 bases, with 10 bases left between them. Germline V gene sequence: CDR1 MNHEY, CDR2 SMNVEV (reference sequence). This CDR3 region has 13 residues.

CDR3 DNA sequence: TGTGCCAGCAGCTTCAGGGAGACCCAGTACTTC. Translation gives CASSFRETQYF. The chain recombines TRBV7-2 with TRBJ2-5; no clear D. Germline V lookup: CDR1 SGHTA, CDR2 FQGNSA. The CDR3 extends over 11 amino acids. The V gene lost 3 bases and the J gene lost 5 bases, with 4 bases spanning the gap. The full variable domain, its missing parts supplied by reference TRBV7-2 and TRBJ2-5, is GAGVSQSPSNKVTEKGKDVELRCDPISGHTALYWYRQSLGQGLEFLIYFQGNSAPDKSGLPSDRFSAERTGGSVSTLTIQRTQQEDSAVYLCASSFRETQYFGPGTRLLVL.

The chain combines TRBV6-5 with TRBJ1-3; TRBD1 aligns across 7 bases. The CDR3 extends over 15 amino acids. Trimming at V came to 6 bases and at J to 0 bases, leaving 5 bases not matched to a gene. Germline V gives CDR1 MNHEY, CDR2 SVGAGI. CDR3 loop: CASSLRDSSGNTIYF. The CDR3 region has the DNA TGTGCCAGCAGCCTACGGGACAGCTCTGGAAACACCATATATTTT.

The chain combines TRBV4-1 with TRBJ2-1; maybe TRBD1 (5 bases). With 3 bases removed from V and 6 bases from J, the gap between germline ends came to 15 bases. The V gene's germline CDR1 is MGHRA and CDR2 YSYEKL. The CDR3 contains 15 residues. The CDR3 region is CASSQGLMSPNEQFF. The CDR3 DNA is TGCGCCAGCAGCCAGGGGCTGATGTCTCCCAATGAGCAGTTCTTC.

This sequence joins TRBV5-1 and TRBJ2-1, with 11 bases identical to TRBD2. The CDR3 runs to 16 residues. From germline, CDR1 is SGHRS and CDR2 YFSETQ. J gave up 2 bases and V 6 bases, and 7 bases lay outside the gene matches. The CDR3 DNA reads TGCGCCAGCACTAGCGGGGGGCCCATTACCTACAATGAGCAGTTCTTC. Translation gives CASTSGGPITYNEQFF.